The sequence of this T cell receptor beta chain was determined in a study of cytomegalovirus exposure and HLA in healthy donors. Overall study: Earlier findings included more than 95 million unique TCR beta sequences obtained from around 180 million T cells.

The primer mix had 60 Vbeta and 13 Jbeta primers. Libraries were prepared by immunoSEQ multiplex PCR; TCRdb keeps only in-frame clonotypes and omits some of them. Of about 140,000 clones listed, nearly 80% are singletons. Overall study results and limits: CMV serostatus was the only immune exposure information that was available. Looking again later, the authors saw that most CMV-associated TCR beta chains seemed HLA-restricted.

As concerns this clone: The antigen is undetermined.

This CDR3 is built from 14 residues. V dropped 5 bases and J dropped 1; count of bases not matched to a gene: 5. The germline V gene encodes CDR1 SQVTM and CDR2 ANQGSEA. This sequence was found in a male donor in good health and CMV-seronegative. Sequenced sample: PBMCs. The chain couples TRBV29-1 to TRBJ2-3, with TRBD2 matching over 8 bases. The CDR3 DNA reads TGCAGCGTTCGTAGCGGGACTGGCACAGATACGCAGTATTTT. Protein sequence: CSVRSGTGTDTQYF.